This note documents a single T cell receptor beta chain sequence. The data originate from a study of PD-L1 blockade in urothelial cancer. There are 16 residues in the CDR3. Germline CDR1 reads MNHNS; CDR2 reads SASEGT. Trimming took 4 bases from V and 0 from J; bases not matched to a gene: 6. The time point: peripheral blood 6 weeks after treatment start. The protocol was immunoSEQ multiplex PCR, while the TCRdb copy is restricted to in-frame clones and leaves out a portion. Among around 46,000 clones listed, roughly four fifths were seen once. The TCR originated in a man in his sixties with urothelial cancer. Here the sequenced sample was PBMCs, taken around atezolizumab (anti-PD-L1) treatment. This chain joins TRBV6-1 and TRBJ2-1, with TRBD1 identical over 7 bases. This CDR3 reads CASSATGTSSYNEQFF. DNA for the CDR3: TGTGCCAGCAGTGCGACAGGGACAAGCTCCTACAATGAGCAGTTCTTC.